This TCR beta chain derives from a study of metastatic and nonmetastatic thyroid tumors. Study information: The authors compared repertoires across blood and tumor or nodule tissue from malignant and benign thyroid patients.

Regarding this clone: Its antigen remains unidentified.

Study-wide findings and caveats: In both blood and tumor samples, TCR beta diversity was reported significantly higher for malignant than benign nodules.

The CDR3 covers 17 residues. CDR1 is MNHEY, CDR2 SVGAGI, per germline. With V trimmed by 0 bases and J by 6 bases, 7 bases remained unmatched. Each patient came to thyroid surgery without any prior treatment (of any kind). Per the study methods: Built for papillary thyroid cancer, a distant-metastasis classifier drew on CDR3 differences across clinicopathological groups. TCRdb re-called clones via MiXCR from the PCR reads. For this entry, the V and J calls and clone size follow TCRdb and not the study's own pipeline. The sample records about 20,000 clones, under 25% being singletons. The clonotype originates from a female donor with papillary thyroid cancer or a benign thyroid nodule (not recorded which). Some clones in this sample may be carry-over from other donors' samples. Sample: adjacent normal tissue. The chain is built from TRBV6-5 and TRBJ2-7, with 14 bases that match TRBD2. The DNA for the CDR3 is TGTGCCAGCAGTTACTCGGGGACTAGCGGGAGTACGGGCGAGCAGTACTTC. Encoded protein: CASSYSGTSGSTGEQYF.